Shown below are 10 T cell receptor beta chains from a single sample sequenced in a study of long-term antiretroviral therapy in people with HIV. Version v3.0 of the immunoSEQ assay was performed at survey level. Repertoires were generated with immunoSEQ multiplex PCR, while TCRdb's copy carries only in-frame clones and drops some. The sample consists of approximately 7,000 clones, 70% to 90% of them appearing once. Sequencing used unsorted PBMCs, obtained 3.7 years after starting antiretroviral therapy. The receptor source for this set is a woman aged 45-60 years with HIV.

V is TRBV5-8 and J is TRBJ2-5; TRBD1 aligns across 8 bases. CDR1 is SGHTS, CDR2 YDEGEE, per germline. The CDR3 spans 14 residues. Trimming took 4 bases from V and 7 from J; bases not matched to a gene: 9. CDR3 sequence reads: CASSPQDRVGTQYF. The CDR3 coding sequence is TGTGCCAGCAGCCCCCAGGACAGGGTTGGGACCCAGTACTTC. The whole variable domain, filled in from reference TRBV5-8 and TRBJ2-5, reads EAGVTQSPTHLIKTRGQQATLRCSPISGHTSVYWYQQALGLGLQFLLWYDEGEERNRGNFPPRFSGRQFPNYSSELNVNALELEDSALYLCASSPQDRVGTQYFGPGTRLLVL.

J is TRBJ2-7 and V is TRBV9, with 9 bases that match TRBD2. Germline trimming cut 0 bases from V and 0 bases from J; bases unmatched to any gene: 1. The CDR3 consists of 15 residues. From germline, CDR1 is SGDLS and CDR2 YYNGEE. DNA for the CDR3: TGTGCCAGCAGCGTAGGTAGCGGGAGCTCCTACGAGCAGTACTTC. It yields the protein CASSVGSGSSYEQYF.

This chain joins TRBV20-1 and TRBJ2-7; the D is unclear. CDR1 is DFQATT and CDR2 is SNEGSKA in the germline V gene (reference sequence). V dropped 7 bases and J dropped 3 bases, with 10 bases sitting between them. This CDR3 has 11 amino acids. The CDR3 DNA is TGCAGTGGAGGATCCGACTACGAGCAGTACTTC. As protein: CSGGSDYEQYF.

The genes are TRBV14 and TRBJ2-1; TRBD2 aligns across 7 bases. Germline lookup yields CDR1 SGHDN and CDR2 FVKESK. The CDR3 consists of 16 residues. Losses at the gene ends were 1 base for V and 7 bases for J; bases not matched to a gene: 10. The CDR3 spells CASSQVAGVVRNEQFF. As DNA, the CDR3 is TGTGCCAGCAGCCAAGTCGCGGGAGTGGTTCGGAATGAGCAGTTCTTC.

The V and J genes are TRBV11-2 and TRBJ2-7, with a possible D match to TRBD1 (6 bases). This CDR3 has 14 amino acids. Trimming shortened V by 5 bases and J by 0 bases, and 11 bases separated the two germline ends. CDR1 SGHAT and CDR2 FQNNGV come from the germline V gene. The CDR3 spells CASSATGFSYEQYF. CDR3 nucleotide sequence: TGTGCCAGCAGCGCCACAGGGTTCTCCTACGAGCAGTACTTC. Variable domain in full (rest from reference TRBV11-2 and TRBJ2-7): EAGVAQSPRYKIIEKRQSVAFWCNPISGHATLYWYQQILGQGPKLLIQFQNNGVVDDSQLPKDRFSAERLKGVDSTLKIQPAKLEDSAVYLCASSATGFSYEQYFGPGTRLTVT.

The V gene is TRBV18, the J gene TRBJ1-5; no firm D call. Per germline, CDR1 KGHSH and CDR2 LQKENI. The CDR3 extends over 15 amino acids. Trimming left V 5 bases short and J 2 bases short, with 13 bases between. CDR3 sequence (DNA): TGTGCCAGCTCAAGAGATTTCGGTGGCAATCAGCCCCAGCATTTT. Residues: CASSRDFGGNQPQHF.

This clone was detected only a few times. J is TRBJ2-5 and V is TRBV7-9; 16 positions match TRBD2. From germline, CDR1 is SEHNR and CDR2 FQNEAQ (reference sequence). CDR3 size: 17 residues. V gave up 5 bases and J gave up 0 bases; unmatched junction bases: 3. This CDR3 is CASSPGLAGGNQETQYF. CDR3 sequence (DNA): TGTGCCAGCAGCCCGGGACTAGCGGGAGGGAACCAAGAGACCCAGTACTTC.

In this sample, this clone turned up once. The V gene is TRBV10-3, the J gene TRBJ1-4; weak D call: TRBD1 (5 bases). The germline CDR1 and CDR2 sequences are ENHRY and SYGVKD. CDR3 length equals 15 residues. V lost 6 bases and J 6 bases, leaving 17 bases between the germline ends. This chain's CDR3 is CAIRGDVPGYEKLFF. CDR3 coding DNA: TGTGCCATCAGGGGGGACGTCCCGGGGTATGAAAAACTGTTTTTT.

The rearrangement links TRBV18 to TRBJ2-7; 7 positions agree with TRBD2. CDR3 size: 14 residues. From germline, CDR1 is KGHSH and CDR2 LQKENI. The V gene end was trimmed by 2 bases and the J gene end by 0 bases; junction bases not matched to a gene: 1. CDR3 DNA: TGTGCCAGCTCACCAGCTAGCGGCTCCTACGAGCAGTACTTC. Its protein product is CASSPASGSYEQYF.

V and J are TRBV11-3 and TRBJ2-1; 10 bases fit TRBD2. The CDR3 is 15 amino acids. V lost 3 bases, J lost 4 bases, and 3 bases stayed unmatched. The germline gives CDR1 SGHNT, CDR2 YENEEA. CDR3 sequence reads: CASSLTSGPYNEQFF. For the CDR3, the DNA is TGTGCCAGCAGCTTGACTAGCGGGCCTTACAATGAGCAGTTCTTC.